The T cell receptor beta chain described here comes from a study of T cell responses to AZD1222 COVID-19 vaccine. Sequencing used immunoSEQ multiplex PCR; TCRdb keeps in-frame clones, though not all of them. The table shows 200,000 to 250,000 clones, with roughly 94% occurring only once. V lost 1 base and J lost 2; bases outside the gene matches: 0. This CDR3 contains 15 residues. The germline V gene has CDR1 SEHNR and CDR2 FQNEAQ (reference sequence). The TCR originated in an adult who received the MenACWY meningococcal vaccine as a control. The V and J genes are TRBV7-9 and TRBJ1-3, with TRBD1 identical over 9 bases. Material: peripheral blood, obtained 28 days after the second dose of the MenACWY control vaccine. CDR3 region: CASSLGDRAGNTIYF. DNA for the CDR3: TGTGCCAGCAGCTTAGGGGACAGGGCTGGAAACACCATATATTTT. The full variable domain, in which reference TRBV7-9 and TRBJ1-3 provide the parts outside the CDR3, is DTGVSQNPRHKITKRGQNVTFRCDPISEHNRLYWYRQTLGQGPEFLTYFQNEAQLEKSRLLSDRFSAERPKGSFSTLEIQRTEQGDSAMYLCASSLGDRAGNTIYFGEGSWLTVV.